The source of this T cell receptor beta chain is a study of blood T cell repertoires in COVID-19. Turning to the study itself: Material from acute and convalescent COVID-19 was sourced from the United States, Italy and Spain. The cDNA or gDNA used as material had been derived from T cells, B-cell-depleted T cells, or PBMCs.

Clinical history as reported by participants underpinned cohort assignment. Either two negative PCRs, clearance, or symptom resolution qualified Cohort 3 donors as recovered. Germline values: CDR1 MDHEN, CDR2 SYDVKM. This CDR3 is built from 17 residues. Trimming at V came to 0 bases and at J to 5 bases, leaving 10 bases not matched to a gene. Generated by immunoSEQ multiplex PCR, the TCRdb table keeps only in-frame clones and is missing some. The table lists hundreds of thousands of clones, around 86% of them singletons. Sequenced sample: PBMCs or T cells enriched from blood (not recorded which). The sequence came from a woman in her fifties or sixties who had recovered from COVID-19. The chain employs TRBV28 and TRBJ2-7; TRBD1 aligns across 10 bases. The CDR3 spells CASSLWYRDRGGNEQYF. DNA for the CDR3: TGTGCCAGCAGTTTATGGTACCGGGACAGGGGAGGCAACGAGCAGTACTTC.